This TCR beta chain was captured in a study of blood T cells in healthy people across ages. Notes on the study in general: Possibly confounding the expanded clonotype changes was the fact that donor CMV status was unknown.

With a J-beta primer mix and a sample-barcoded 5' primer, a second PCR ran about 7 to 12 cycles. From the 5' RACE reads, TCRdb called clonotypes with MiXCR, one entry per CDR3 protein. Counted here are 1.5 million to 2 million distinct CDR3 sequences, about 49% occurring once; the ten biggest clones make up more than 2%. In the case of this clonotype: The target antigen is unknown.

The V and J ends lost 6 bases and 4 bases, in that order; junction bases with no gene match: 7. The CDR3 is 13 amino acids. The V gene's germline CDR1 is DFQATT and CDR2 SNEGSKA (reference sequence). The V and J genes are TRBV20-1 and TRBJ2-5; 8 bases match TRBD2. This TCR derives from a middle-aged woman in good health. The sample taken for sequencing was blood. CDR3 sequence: CSAYGGAIETQYF. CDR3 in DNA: TGCAGTGCGTACGGGGGGGCCATAGAGACCCAGTACTTC.